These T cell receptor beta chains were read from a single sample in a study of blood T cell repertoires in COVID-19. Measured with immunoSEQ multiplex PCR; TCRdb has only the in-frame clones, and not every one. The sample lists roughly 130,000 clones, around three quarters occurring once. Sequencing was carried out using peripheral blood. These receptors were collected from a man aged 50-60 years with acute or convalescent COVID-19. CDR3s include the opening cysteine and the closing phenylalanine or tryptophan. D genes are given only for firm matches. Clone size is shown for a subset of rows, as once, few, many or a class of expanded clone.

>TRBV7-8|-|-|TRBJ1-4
TGTGCCAGCAGCTTAGCAGGGGGTCCTAATGAAAAACTGTTTTTT
CASSLAGGPNEKLFF
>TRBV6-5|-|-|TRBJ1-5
TGTGCCAGCAGTCGGAAACAGGGAAGGGAGCAGCCCCAGCATTTT
CASSRKQGREQPQHF
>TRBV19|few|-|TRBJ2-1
TGTGCCAGTAGTAGGCCGAAAGAGGACAATGAGCAGTTCTTC
CASSRPKEDNEQFF
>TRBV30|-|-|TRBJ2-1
TGTGCCTGGAGATGGGAGCGCTACAATGAGCAGTTCTTC
CAWRWERYNEQFF
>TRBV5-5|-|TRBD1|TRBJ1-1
TGTGCCAGCAGCATTGGAGGGACAGCGAACACTGAAGCTTTCTTT
CASSIGGTANTEAFF
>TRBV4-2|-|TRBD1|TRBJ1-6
TGTGCCAGCAGCCAAGCGACAGGGGGCCGCTCCTATAATTCACCCCTCCACTTT
CASSQATGGRSYNSPLHF
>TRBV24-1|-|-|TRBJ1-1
TGTGCCACCAGTGATTACGGTGAAGCTTTCTTT
CATSDYGEAFF
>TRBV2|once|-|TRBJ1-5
TGTGCCAGCAGTTCAGGACAGTCAGGTCAGCCCCAGCATTTT
CASSSGQSGQPQHF
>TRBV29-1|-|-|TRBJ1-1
TGCAGCGTTGATGGAGTCTTGAACACTGAAGCTTTCTTT
CSVDGVLNTEAFF
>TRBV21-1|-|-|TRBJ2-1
TGTGCCAGCAGCAAATTCCCGGCGGGGGGGCACCCCAATGAGCAGTTCTTC
CASSKFPAGGHPNEQFF
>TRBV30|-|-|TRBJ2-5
TGTGCCTGGAGTAGTGGGGGGGAGACCCAGTACTTC
CAWSSGGETQYF
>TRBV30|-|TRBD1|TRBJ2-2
TGTGCCTGGAGACCTAGACAGGGCGAGCTGTTTTTT
CAWRPRQGELFF
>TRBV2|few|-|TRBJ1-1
TGTGCCAGCATTGGGCAAGGGGGGAACACTGAAGCTTTCTTT
CASIGQGGNTEAFF
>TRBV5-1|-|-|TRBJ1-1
TGCGCCAGCAGCTTGTCATCATCGGAGGTAGCTTTCTTT
CASSLSSSEVAFF
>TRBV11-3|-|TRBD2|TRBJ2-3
TGTGCCAGCAGCTTAGGTCGTTGGCGGGGGGGCGCAGATACGCAGTATTTT
CASSLGRWRGGADTQYF
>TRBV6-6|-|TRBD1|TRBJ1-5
TGTGCCAGCATGGGACAGGGCTATCAGCCCCAGCATTTT
CASMGQGYQPQHF
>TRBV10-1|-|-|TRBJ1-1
TGCGCCAGTCCACCGGGACATACGAACACTGAAGCTTTCTTT
CASPPGHTNTEAFF
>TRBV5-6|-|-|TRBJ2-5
TGTGCCAGCAGCTTAACCCAGTGGGAGACCCAGTACTTC
CASSLTQWETQYF
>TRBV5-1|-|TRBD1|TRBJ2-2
TGCGCCAGCAGCCAGGACAGGGGATCCCTTAACACCGGGGAGCTGTTTTTT
CASSQDRGSLNTGELFF
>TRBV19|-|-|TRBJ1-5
TGTGCCAGTCACAGGGATTTCAATCAGCCCCAGCATTTT
CASHRDFNQPQHF
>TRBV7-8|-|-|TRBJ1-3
TGTGCCAGCAGCGACAAGCGGGGCGTTGGAAACACCATATATTTT
CASSDKRGVGNTIYF
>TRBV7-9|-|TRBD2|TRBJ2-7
TGTGCCAGCAGCTGGACTAGCGCCGAGCAGTACTTC
CASSWTSAEQYF
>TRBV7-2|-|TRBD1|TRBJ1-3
TGTGCCAGCAGCTTACAGGGGGGTTCTGGAAACACCATATATTTT
CASSLQGGSGNTIYF
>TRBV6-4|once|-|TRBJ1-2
TGTGCCAGCAGTGCCCAGCCGGGGAACTATGGCTACACCTTC
CASSAQPGNYGYTF
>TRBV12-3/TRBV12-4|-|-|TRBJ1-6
TGTGCCAGCAGCCCCAACGGGGATTTGTCCCTCCACTTT
CASSPNGDLSLHF
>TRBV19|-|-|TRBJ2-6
TGTGCCAGTAGTCTAAGGGGCCCTGGGGCCAACGTCCTGACTTTC
CASSLRGPGANVLTF